This TCR beta chain stems from a study of T cell responses to AZD1222 COVID-19 vaccine. General study points: Spike-specific TCR breadth and depth were elevated following two AZD1222 doses.

The germline V and J ends were trimmed by 5 bases and 4 bases, with 18 bases remaining between them. The germline gives CDR1 SGHRS, CDR2 YFSETQ. The CDR3 is 15 residues long. Generated by immunoSEQ multiplex PCR, the TCRdb table keeps only in-frame clones and is missing some. This sample yields approximately 140,000 clones, of which roughly nine tenths are seen a single time; around 3.6% belongs to the top ten. A remark on this clone: As yet, its antigen is unknown.

The rearrangement uses TRBV5-1 and TRBJ1-2, with unresolved D. The input for sequencing was peripheral blood, taken on day 0 of AZD1222 vaccination. The receptor was derived from an adult in good health. The CDR3 sequence: CASRHLAERPYGYTF. In nucleotides, the CDR3 is TGCGCCAGCAGACACCTGGCCGAGAGACCCTATGGCTACACCTTC.